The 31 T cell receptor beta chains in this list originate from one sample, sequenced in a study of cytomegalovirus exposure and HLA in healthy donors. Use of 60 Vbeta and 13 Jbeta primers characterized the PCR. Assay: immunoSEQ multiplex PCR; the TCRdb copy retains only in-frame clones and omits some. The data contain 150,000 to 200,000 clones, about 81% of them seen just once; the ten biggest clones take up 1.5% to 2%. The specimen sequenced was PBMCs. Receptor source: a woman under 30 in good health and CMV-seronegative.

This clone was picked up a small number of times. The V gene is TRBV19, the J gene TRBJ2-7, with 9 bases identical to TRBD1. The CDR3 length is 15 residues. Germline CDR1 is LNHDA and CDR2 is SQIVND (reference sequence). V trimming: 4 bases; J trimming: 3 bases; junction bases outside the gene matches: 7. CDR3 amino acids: CASSTPDRGRYEQYF. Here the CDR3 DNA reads TGTGCCAGTAGTACCCCGGACAGGGGACGCTACGAGCAGTACTTC.

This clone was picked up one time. As DNA, the CDR3 is TGTGCCAGCAGTTATCAAAGCGGGGTCAGCACAGATACGCAGTATTTT. It is translated as CASSYQSGVSTDTQYF. The V gene is TRBV6-5, the J gene TRBJ2-3, with 7 bases identical to TRBD2. The J segment lost 0 bases and the V segment lost 3 bases, leaving 6 bases of the junction unmatched. The CDR3 consists of 16 residues. The germline V gene encodes CDR1 MNHEY and CDR2 SVGAGI.

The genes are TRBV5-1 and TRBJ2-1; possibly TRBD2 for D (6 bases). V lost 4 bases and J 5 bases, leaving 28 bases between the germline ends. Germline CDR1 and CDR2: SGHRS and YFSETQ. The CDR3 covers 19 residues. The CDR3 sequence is CASSTGLDSWDFRDNEQFF. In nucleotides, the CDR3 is TGCGCCAGCAGCACCGGGCTGGATAGTTGGGACTTTAGGGACAATGAGCAGTTCTTC.

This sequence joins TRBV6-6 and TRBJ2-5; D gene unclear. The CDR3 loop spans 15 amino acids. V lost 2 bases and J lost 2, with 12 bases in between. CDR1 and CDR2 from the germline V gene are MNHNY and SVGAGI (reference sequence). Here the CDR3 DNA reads TGTGCCAGCAGTTACAGGTCAGGTCCACAAGAGACCCAGTACTTC. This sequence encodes CASSYRSGPQETQYF.

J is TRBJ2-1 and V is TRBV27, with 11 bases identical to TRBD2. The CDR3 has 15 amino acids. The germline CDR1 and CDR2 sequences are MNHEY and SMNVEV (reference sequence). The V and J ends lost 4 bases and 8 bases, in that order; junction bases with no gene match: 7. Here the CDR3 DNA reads TGTGCCAGCAGTTCATTGACTAGCGGGATGTATGAGCAGTTCTTC. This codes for CASSSLTSGMYEQFF.

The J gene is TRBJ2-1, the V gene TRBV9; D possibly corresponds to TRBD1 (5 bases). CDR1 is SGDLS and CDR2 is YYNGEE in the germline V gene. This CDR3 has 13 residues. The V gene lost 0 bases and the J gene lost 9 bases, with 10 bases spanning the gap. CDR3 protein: CASSVGGAGEQFF. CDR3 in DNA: TGTGCCAGCAGCGTAGGTGGGGCTGGTGAGCAGTTCTTC.

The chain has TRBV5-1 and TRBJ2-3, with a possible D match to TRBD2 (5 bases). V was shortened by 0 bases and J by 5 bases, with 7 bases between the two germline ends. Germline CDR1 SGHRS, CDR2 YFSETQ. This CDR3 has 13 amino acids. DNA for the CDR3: TGCGCCAGCAGCTTGGACGGGGTAGATACGCAGTATTTT. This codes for CASSLDGVDTQYF. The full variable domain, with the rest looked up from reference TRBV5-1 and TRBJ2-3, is KAGVTQTPRYLIKTRGQQVTLSCSPISGHRSVSWYQQTPGQGLQFLFEYFSETQRNKGNFPGRFSGRQFSNSRSEMNVSTLELGDSALYLCASSLDGVDTQYFGPGTRLTVL.

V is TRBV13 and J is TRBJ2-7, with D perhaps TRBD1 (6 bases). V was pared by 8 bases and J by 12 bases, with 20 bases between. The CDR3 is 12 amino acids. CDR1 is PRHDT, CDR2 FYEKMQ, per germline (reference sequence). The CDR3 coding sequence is TGTGCCAGCCTCCAGACAGGAGAGGAACCGTACTTC. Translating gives CASLQTGEEPYF.

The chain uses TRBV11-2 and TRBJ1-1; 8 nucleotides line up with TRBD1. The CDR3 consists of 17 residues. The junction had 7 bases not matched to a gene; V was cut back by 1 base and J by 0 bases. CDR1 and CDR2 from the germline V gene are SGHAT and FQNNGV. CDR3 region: CASSLGKYRGMNTEAFF. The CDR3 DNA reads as TGTGCCAGCAGCTTAGGTAAATACAGGGGGATGAACACTGAAGCTTTCTTT. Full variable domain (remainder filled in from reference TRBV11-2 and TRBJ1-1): EAGVAQSPRYKIIEKRQSVAFWCNPISGHATLYWYQQILGQGPKLLIQFQNNGVVDDSQLPKDRFSAERLKGVDSTLKIQPAKLEDSAVYLCASSLGKYRGMNTEAFFGQGTRLTVV.

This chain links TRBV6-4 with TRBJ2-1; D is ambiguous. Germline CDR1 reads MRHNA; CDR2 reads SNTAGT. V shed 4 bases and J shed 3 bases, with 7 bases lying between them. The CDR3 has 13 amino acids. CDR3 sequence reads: CASSVGGYNEQFF. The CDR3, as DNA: TGTGCCAGCAGTGTCGGCGGCTACAATGAGCAGTTCTTC.

For the CDR3, the DNA is TGTGCCAGCAGCTTAGCTCGTTTGGCGCAGGGGGCGTACAATGGCTACACCTTC. This gives the protein CASSLARLAQGAYNGYTF. The chain recombines TRBV11-2 with TRBJ1-2, with 8 bases fitting TRBD1. Germline CDR1 is SGHAT and CDR2 is FQNNGV. V lost 1 base, J lost 6 bases, and 16 bases stayed unmatched. The CDR3 length is 18 residues.

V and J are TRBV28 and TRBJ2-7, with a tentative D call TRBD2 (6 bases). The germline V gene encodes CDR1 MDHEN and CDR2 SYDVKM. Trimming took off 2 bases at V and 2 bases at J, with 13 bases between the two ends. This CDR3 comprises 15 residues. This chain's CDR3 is CASSLRGTDPYEQYF. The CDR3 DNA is TGTGCCAGCAGTTTACGCGGGACGGATCCCTACGAGCAGTACTTC.

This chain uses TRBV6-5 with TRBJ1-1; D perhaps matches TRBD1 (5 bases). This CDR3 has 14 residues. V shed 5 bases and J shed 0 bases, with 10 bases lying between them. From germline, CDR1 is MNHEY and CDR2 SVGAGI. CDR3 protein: CASSPQGLNTEAFF. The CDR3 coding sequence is TGTGCCAGCAGTCCCCAGGGCCTGAACACTGAAGCTTTCTTT.

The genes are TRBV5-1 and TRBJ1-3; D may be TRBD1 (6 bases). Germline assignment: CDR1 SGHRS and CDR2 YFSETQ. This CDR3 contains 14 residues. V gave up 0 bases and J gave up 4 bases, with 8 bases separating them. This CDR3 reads CASSLEDSGNTIYF. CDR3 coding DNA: TGCGCCAGCAGCTTGGAGGACAGCGGAAACACCATATATTTT.

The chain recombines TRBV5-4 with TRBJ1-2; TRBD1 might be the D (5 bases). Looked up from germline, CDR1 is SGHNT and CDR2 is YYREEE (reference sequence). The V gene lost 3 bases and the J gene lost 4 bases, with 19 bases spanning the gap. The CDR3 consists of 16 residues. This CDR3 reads CASSSGRGVKGYGYTF. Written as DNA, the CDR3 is TGTGCCAGCAGCTCGGGTAGGGGCGTCAAAGGCTATGGCTACACCTTC.

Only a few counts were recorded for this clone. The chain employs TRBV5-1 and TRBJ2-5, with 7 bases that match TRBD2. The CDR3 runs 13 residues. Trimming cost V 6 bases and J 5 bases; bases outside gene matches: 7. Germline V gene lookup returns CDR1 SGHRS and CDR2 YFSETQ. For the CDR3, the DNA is TGCGCCAGCACCGACCGGGACTACGAGACCCAGTACTTC. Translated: CASTDRDYETQYF.

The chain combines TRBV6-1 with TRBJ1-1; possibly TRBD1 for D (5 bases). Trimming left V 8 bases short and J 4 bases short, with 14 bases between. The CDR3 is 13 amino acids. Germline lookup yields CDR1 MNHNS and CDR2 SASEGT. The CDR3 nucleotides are TGTGCCAGCGGTAGACAGACGACCACTGAAGCTTTCTTT. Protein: CASGRQTTTEAFF.

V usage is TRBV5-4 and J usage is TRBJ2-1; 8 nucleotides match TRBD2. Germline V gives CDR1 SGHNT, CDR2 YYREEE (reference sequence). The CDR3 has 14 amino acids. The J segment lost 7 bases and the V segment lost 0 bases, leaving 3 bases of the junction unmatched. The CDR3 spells CASSLVSSGNEQFF. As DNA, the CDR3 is TGTGCCAGCAGCTTGGTTTCTAGCGGGAATGAGCAGTTCTTC. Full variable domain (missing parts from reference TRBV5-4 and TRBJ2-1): ETGVTQSPTHLIKTRGQQVTLRCSSQSGHNTVSWYQQALGQGPQFIFQYYREEENGRGNFPPRFSGLQFPNYSSELNVNALELDDSALYLCASSLVSSGNEQFFGPGTRLTVL.

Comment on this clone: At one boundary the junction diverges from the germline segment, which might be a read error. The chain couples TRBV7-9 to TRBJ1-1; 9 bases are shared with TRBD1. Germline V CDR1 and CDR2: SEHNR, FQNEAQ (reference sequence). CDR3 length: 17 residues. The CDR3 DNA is TGTTCCAGCAGCCTGAGGATGGACGAGACAGGGGGCACTGAAGCTTTCTTT. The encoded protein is CSSSLRMDETGGTEAFF.

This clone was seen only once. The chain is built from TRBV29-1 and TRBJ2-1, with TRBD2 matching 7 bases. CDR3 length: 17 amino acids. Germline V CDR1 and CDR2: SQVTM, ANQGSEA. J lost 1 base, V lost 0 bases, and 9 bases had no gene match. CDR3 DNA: TGCAGCGTTGAAGATGTGATGCGGGAGTATTCCTACAATGAGCAGTTCTTC. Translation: CSVEDVMREYSYNEQFF.

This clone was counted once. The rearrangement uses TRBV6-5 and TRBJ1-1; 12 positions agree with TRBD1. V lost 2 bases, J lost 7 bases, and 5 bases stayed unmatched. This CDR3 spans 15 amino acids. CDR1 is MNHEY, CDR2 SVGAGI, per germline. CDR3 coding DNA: TGTGCCAGCAGTTACGGGACAGGGGGCCTAGGTGAAGCTTTCTTT. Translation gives CASSYGTGGLGEAFF.

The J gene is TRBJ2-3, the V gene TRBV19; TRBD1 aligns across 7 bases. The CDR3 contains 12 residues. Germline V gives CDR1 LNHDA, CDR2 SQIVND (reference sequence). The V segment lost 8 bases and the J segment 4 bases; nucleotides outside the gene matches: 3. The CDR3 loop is CASSTGADTQYF. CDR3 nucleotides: TGTGCCAGTTCCACAGGGGCAGATACGCAGTATTTT.

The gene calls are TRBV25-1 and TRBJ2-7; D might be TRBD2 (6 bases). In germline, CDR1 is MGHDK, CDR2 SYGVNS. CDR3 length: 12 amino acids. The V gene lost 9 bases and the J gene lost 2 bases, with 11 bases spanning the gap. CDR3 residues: CASSGDTYEQYF. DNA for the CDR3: TGTGCCAGTAGCGGAGATACCTACGAGCAGTACTTC.

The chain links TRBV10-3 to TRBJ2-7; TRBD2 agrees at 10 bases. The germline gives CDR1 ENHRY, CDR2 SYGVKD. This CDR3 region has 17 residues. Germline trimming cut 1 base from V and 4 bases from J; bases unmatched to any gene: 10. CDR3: CAISEWGASGSFYEQYF. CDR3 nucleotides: TGTGCCATCAGTGAGTGGGGGGCTAGCGGGAGTTTTTACGAGCAGTACTTC.

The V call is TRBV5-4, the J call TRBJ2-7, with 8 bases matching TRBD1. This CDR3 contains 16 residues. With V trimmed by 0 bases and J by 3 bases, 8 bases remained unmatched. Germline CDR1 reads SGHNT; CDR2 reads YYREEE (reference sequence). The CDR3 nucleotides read TGTGCCAGCAGCTTGGGGCCGGGACAGGCCGACTACGAGCAGTACTTC. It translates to CASSLGPGQADYEQYF.

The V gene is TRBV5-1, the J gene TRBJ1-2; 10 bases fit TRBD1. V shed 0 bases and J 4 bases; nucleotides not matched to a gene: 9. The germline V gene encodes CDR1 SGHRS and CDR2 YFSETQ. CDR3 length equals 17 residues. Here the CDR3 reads CASSLGQGARYSYGYTF. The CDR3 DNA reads TGCGCCAGCAGCTTGGGACAGGGGGCCCGTTATAGCTATGGCTACACCTTC.

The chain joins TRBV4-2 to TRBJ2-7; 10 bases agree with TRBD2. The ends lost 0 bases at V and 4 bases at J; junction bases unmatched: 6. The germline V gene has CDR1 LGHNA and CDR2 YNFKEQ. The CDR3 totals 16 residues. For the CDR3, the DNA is TGTGCCAGCAGCCAAGATCTAGCGGGAGATTTTTACGAGCAGTACTTC. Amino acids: CASSQDLAGDFYEQYF.

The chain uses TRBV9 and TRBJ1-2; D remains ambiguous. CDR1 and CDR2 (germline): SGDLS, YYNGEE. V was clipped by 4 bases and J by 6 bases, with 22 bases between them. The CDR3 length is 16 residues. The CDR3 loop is CASSPRVTGLGDGYTF. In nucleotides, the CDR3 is TGTGCCAGCAGCCCCCGAGTAACGGGGTTGGGAGATGGCTACACCTTC. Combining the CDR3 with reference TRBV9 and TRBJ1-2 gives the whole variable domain DSGVTQTPKHLITATGQRVTLRCSPRSGDLSVYWYQQSLDQGLQFLIQYYNGEERAKGNILERFSAQQFPDLHSELNLSSLELGDSALYFCASSPRVTGLGDGYTFGSGTRLTVV.

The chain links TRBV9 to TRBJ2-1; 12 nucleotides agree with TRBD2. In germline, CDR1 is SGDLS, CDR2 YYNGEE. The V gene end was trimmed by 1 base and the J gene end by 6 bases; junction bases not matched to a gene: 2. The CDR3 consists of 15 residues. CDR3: CASSVTSGRFNEQFF. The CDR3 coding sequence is TGTGCCAGCAGCGTAACTAGCGGGAGGTTCAATGAGCAGTTCTTC.

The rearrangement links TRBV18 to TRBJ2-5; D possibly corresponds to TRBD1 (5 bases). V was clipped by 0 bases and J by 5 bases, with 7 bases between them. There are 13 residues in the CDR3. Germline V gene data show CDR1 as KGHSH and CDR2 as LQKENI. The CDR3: CASSPPGVETQYF. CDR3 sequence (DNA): TGTGCCAGCTCACCACCAGGGGTTGAGACCCAGTACTTC. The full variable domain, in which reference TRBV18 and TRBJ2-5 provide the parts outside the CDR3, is NAGVMQNPRHLVRRRGQEARLRCSPMKGHSHVYWYRQLPEEGLKFMVYLQKENIIDESGMPKERFSAEFPKEGPSILRIQQVVRGDSAAYFCASSPPGVETQYFGPGTRLLVL.

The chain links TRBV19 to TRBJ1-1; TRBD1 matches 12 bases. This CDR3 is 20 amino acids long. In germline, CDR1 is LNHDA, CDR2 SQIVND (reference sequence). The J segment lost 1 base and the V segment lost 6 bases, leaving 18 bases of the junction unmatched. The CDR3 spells CASRPWDRGRGPLGNTEAFF. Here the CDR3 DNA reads TGTGCCAGTAGACCATGGGACAGGGGGCGCGGACCCCTGGGGAACACTGAAGCTTTCTTT.